This T cell receptor (beta chain) emerged from a study of CD8 T cells in ankylosing spondylitis. Findings and caveats of the study: Typical of ankylosing spondylitis blood, it appeared, was a TCR beta motif of seven to nine highly homologous variants.

MiXCR, applied by TCRdb to the 5' RACE reads, yields one record per CDR3 protein. Among roughly 450,000 distinct CDR3 sequences listed, 25% to 30% were seen once. This CDR3 region has 16 residues. Germline CDR1 reads KGHSH; CDR2 reads LQKENI. V was trimmed by 3 bases and J by 3 bases, leaving 17 bases between them. As concerns this clonotype: Its specificity is unknown.

The source is a male donor with ankylosing spondylitis. The chain uses TRBV18 and TRBJ1-1, with D possibly TRBD1 on 6 matching bases. The sequencing input was blood, either unsorted or a sorted T cell fraction (not recorded which). The CDR3 loop reads CASSPSQGFDHTEAFF. Here the CDR3 DNA reads TGTGCCAGCTCACCTTCACAGGGTTTTGATCACACTGAAGCTTTCTTT.